The present TCR beta chain was sequenced within a study of T cells expressing NK-cell markers. Overall study: Among eight sequenced donors, seven carried HCMV seropositivity while one was seronegative. General observations from the study: The study left the HCMV specificity of expanded NKG2C+ T cell clones unresolved.

5'RACE template switching built TCR beta cDNA with unique molecular identifiers. For each CDR3 protein, TCRdb gives one entry from its re-call of the 5' RACE reads, without DNA. The sample table includes about 460,000 distinct CDR3 sequences. In the case of this clonotype: Its target is unknown.

Sequencing input: blood T cells: a sorted CD56 or NKG2C T cell subset, CD4+ or CD8+ T cells, or bulk PBMC T cells (not recorded which). The sequence came from a woman in her fifties or sixties in good health.

Here the CDR3 reads CASSPIRTSADTQYF. The chain couples TRBV7-9 to TRBJ2-3. CDR1 and CDR2 from the germline V gene are SEHNR and FQNEAQ (reference sequence). This CDR3 has 15 amino acids.